This TCR beta chain was identified in a study of T cell repertoires in cytomegalovirus infection. Study at large: Evidence of both CMV infection and a matching HLA type came from public TCR beta signatures.

Trimming stripped 1 base from V and 4 bases from J, with 8 bases between. Germline assignment: CDR1 SGHTA and CDR2 FQGNSA. The CDR3 has 13 residues. General study findings and limits: HLA-C-restricted CMV clonotypes gave the most frequent clonotype in two of eight donors. Individuals carrying CMV plus the relevant HLA were identified by cumulative frequency of public TCR beta families.

TCRdb processed the reads anew with MiXCR; each CDR3 protein has one entry. The table records 550,000 to 700,000 distinct CDR3 sequences, around two fifths of them present only once. This clonotype was counted only a few times. Its cognate antigen is unknown. V usage is TRBV7-2 and J usage is TRBJ2-7, with D uncertain. The sequencing used cultured PBMCs, collected from culture after CMV antigen stimulation. This TCR derives from a human donor in good health (CMV status not recorded). Some clones in this sample may be carry-over from other donors' samples. The CDR3, as DNA: TGTGCCAGCAGCTTAGAGCCCGCATACGAGCAGTACTTC. This encodes CASSLEPAYEQYF.